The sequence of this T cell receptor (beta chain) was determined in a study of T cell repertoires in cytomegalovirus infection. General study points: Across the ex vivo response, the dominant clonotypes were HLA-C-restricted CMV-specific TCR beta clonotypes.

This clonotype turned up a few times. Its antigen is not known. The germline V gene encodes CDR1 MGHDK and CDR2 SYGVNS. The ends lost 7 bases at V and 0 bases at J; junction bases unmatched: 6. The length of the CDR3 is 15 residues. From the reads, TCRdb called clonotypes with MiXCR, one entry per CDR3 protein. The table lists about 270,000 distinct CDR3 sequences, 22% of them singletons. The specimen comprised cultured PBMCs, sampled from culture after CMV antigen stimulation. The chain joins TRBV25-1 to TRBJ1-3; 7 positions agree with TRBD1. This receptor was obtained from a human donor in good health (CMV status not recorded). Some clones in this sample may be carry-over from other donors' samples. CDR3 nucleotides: TGTGCCAGCAACTCGGACAGGAACTCTGGAAACACCATATATTTT. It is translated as CASNSDRNSGNTIYF.